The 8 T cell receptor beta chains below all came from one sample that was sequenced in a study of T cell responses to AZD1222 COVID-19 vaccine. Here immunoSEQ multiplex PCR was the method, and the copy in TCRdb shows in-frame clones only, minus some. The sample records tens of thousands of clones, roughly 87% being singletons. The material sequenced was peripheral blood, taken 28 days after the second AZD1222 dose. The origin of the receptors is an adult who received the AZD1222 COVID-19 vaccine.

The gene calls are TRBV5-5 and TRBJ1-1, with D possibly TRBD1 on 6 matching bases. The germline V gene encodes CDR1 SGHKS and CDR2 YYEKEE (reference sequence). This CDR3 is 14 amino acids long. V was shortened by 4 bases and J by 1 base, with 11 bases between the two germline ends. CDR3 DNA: TGTGCCAGCAGCAGAGGGGGTGGGAACACTGAAGCTTTCTTT. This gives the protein CASSRGGGNTEAFF. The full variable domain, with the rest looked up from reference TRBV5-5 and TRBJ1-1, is DAGVTQSPTHLIKTRGQQVTLRCSPISGHKSVSWYQQVLGQGPQFIFQYYEKEERGRGNFPDRFSARQFPNYSSELNVNALLLGDSALYLCASSRGGGNTEAFFGQGTRLTVV.

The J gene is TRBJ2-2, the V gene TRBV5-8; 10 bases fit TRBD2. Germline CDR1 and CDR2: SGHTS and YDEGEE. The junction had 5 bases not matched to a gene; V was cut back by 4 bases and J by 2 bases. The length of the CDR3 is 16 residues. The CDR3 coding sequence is TGTGCCAGCAGCCGGACTAGCGGAGGAAACACCGGGGAGCTGTTTTTT. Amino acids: CASSRTSGGNTGELFF.

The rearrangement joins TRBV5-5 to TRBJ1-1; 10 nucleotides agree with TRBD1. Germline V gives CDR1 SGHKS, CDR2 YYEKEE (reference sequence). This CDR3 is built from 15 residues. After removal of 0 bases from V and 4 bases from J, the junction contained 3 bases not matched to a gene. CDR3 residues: CASSLGGQGITEAFF. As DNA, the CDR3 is TGTGCCAGCAGCTTGGGGGGACAGGGGATCACTGAAGCTTTCTTT.

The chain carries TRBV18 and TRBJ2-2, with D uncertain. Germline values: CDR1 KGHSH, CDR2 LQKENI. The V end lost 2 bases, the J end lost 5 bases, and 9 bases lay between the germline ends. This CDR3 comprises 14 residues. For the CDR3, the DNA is TGTGCCAGCTCACCAGAGTCGAGTACCGGGGAGCTGTTTTTT. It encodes CASSPESSTGELFF.

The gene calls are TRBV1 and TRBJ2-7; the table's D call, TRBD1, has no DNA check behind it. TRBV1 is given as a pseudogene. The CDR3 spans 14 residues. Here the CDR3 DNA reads TGCACCAGCAGCCCGGGACATTTTTCCTACGAGCAGTACTTC. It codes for CTSSPGHFSYEQYF.

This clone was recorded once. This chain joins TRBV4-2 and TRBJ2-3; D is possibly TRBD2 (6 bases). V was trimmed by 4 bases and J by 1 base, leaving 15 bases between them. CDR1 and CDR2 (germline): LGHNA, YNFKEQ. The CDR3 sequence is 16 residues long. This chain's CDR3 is CASSPKTSRGTDTQYF. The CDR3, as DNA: TGTGCCAGCAGCCCCAAGACTAGTCGCGGCACAGATACGCAGTATTTT.

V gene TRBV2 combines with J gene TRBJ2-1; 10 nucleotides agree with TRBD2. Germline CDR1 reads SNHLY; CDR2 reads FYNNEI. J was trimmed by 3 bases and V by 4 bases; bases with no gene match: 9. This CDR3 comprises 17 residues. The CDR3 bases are TGTGCCAGCAGTGTTCAACTAGCGGGACCTTACTACAATGAGCAGTTCTTC. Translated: CASSVQLAGPYYNEQFF.

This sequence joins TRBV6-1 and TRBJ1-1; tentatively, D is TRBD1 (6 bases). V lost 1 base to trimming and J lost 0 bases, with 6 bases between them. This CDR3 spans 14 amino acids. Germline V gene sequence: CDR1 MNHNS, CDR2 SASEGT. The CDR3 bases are TGTGCCAGCAGTGAAGGACAGGTGAACACTGAAGCTTTCTTT. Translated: CASSEGQVNTEAFF.